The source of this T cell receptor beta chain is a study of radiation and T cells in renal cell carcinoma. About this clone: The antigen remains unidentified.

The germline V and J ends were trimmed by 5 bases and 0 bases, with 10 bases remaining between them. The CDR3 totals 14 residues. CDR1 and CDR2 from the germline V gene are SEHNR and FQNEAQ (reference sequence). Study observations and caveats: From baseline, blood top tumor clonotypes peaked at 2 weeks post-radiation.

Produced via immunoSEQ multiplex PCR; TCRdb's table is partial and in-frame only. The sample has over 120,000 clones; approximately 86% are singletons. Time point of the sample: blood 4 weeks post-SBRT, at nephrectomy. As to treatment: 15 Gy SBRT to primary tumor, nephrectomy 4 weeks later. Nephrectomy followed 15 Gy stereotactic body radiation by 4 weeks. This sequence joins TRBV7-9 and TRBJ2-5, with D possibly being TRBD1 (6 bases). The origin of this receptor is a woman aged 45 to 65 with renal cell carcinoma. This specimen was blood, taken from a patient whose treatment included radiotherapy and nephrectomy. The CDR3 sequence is CASSTRTDQETQYF. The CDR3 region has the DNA TGTGCCAGCAGCACACGGACAGACCAAGAGACCCAGTACTTC.